Each of the 20 T cell receptor beta chains below was sequenced from the same sample in a study of CD8 T cell repertoires and HIV-1 epitope variants (dated by TCRdb to about 2020). For these receptors, no antigen is known. Libraries were made using the immunoSEQ multiplex PCR assay. TCRdb obtained this table from immuneACCESS and retained in-frame rearrangements with V and J assigned. These tables miss some clones; where compared with another copy, unresolved V genes account for less than half of the shortfall, and the remainder is unexplained. For this sample the table gives fewer than 7,500 clones, of which over 60% were detected only once. Less than 55% of the sample rests with the top ten. Sequenced: cultured CD8+ T cells derived from PBMCs. Receptors were obtained from a male donor with HIV.

The gene calls are TRBV5-4 and TRBJ1-1, with D possibly matching TRBD1 (5 bases). CDR3 size: 13 residues. Deletions cut 3 bases from V and 1 base from J, with 7 bases between. The germline gives CDR1 SGHNT, CDR2 YYREEE (reference sequence). In DNA form, the CDR3 reads TGTGCCAGCAGCTGGGGGGGGAACACTGAAGCTTTCTTT. Encoded protein: CASSWGGNTEAFF.

CDR3 region: CASSGTGSQETQYF. In nucleotides, the CDR3 is TGCGCCAGCAGTGGGACAGGGTCACAAGAGACCCAGTACTTC. The chain carries TRBV10-2 and TRBJ2-5, with 8 bases aligning to TRBD1. The CDR3 has 14 residues. V was clipped by 4 bases and J by 2 bases; unmatched bases: 3. Per the germline V gene, CDR1 is WSHSY and CDR2 is SAAADI.

This rearrangement joins TRBV19 to TRBJ2-3; 9 nucleotides line up with TRBD1. V lost 3 bases and J lost 1; bases outside the gene matches: 5. Germline loops: CDR1 LNHDA, CDR2 SQIVND (reference sequence). The CDR3 covers 16 residues. The CDR3 DNA sequence: TGTGCCAGTAGTATTATTTGGACAGGGGGCACAGATACGCAGTATTTT. Protein: CASSIIWTGGTDTQYF.

The chain uses TRBV28 and TRBJ2-7; TRBD1 aligns across 9 bases. This CDR3 has 13 residues. V gave up 6 bases and J gave up 5 bases; unmatched junction bases: 5. The V gene's germline CDR1 is MDHEN and CDR2 SYDVKM. The CDR3 nucleotides read TGTGCCAGCAGCCGGGACAGGGTAAACGAGCAGTACTTC. As protein: CASSRDRVNEQYF. The full variable domain, in which reference TRBV28 and TRBJ2-7 provide the parts outside the CDR3, is DVKVTQSSRYLVKRTGEKVFLECVQDMDHENMFWYRQDPGLGLRLIYFSYDVKMKEKGDIPEGYSVSREKKERFSLILESASTNQTSMYLCASSRDRVNEQYFGPGTRLTVT.

The chain recombines TRBV27 with TRBJ1-3; D is uncertain. The CDR3 spans 15 residues. The V end was cut by 4 bases, the J end by 0 bases, with 10 bases between. Germline CDR1 and CDR2: MNHEY and SMNVEV (reference sequence). DNA for the CDR3: TGTGCCAGCAGTTCGAGTTTTACCTCTGGAAACACCATATATTTT. This translates into CASSSSFTSGNTIYF.

J is TRBJ2-5 and V is TRBV5-4; D ambiguous. The length of the CDR3 is 11 residues. Germline-derived CDR1 and CDR2 are SGHNT and YYREEE (reference sequence). With 3 bases removed from V and 0 bases from J, the gap between germline ends came to 0 bases. CDR3 region: CASSYQETQYF. DNA of the CDR3: TGTGCCAGCAGCTACCAAGAGACCCAGTACTTC.

This clone was seen a few times. The chain carries TRBV13 and TRBJ1-5, with 7 bases lining up with TRBD1. Trimming cost V 6 bases and J 5 bases; bases outside gene matches: 10. The CDR3 runs 15 residues. Germline V gene lookup returns CDR1 PRHDT and CDR2 FYEKMQ (reference sequence). CDR3 sequence reads: CASRQRGLLDQPQHF. The CDR3 bases are TGTGCCAGCAGACAAAGGGGGCTATTGGATCAGCCCCAGCATTTT.

This sequence joins TRBV28 and TRBJ2-5; maybe TRBD2 (6 bases). The CDR3 has 15 residues. The germline V and J ends were trimmed by 2 bases and 4 bases, with 14 bases remaining between them. The germline gives CDR1 MDHEN, CDR2 SYDVKM. The CDR3 region is CASSLTQGAGETQYF. CDR3 DNA sequence: TGTGCCAGCAGTTTAACCCAGGGAGCGGGAGAGACCCAGTACTTC.

The rearrangement uses TRBV6-6 and TRBJ2-7, with D maybe TRBD1 (5 bases). Germline CDR1 and CDR2: MNHNY and SVGAGI (reference sequence). CDR3 size: 13 residues. Trimming shortened V by 6 bases and J by 5 bases, and 14 bases separated the two germline ends. This chain's CDR3 is CASSKSRVDEQYF. The CDR3 DNA reads as TGTGCCAGCAGCAAGAGCAGGGTAGACGAGCAGTACTTC.

The CDR3 region has the DNA TGTGCCAGCACCCTCCAAGGAGGGGGGGCCTACGAGCAGTACTTC. Translating it yields CASTLQGGGAYEQYF. This rearrangement joins TRBV6-6 to TRBJ2-7, with D possibly TRBD2 on 7 matching bases. Trimming removed 7 bases at V and 2 bases at J, with 18 bases between. Germline assignment: CDR1 MNHNY and CDR2 SVGAGI (reference sequence). The CDR3 runs 15 residues.

A few counts support this clone. This rearrangement joins TRBV27 to TRBJ2-2; 10 bases are a match to TRBD2. In germline, CDR1 is MNHEY, CDR2 SMNVEV (reference sequence). The CDR3 loop spans 14 amino acids. With 9 bases clipped from V and 5 bases from J, the junction kept 6 bases outside the gene matches. This chain's CDR3 is CASEPSGRTGELFF. The CDR3 nucleotides are TGTGCCAGTGAGCCTAGCGGGAGAACCGGGGAGCTGTTTTTT.

The J gene is TRBJ2-2, the V gene TRBV7-8, with 9 bases fitting TRBD1. Germline V gene lookup returns CDR1 SGHVS and CDR2 FQNEAQ. The CDR3 is 17 amino acids. After removal of 5 bases from V and 2 bases from J, the junction contained 9 bases not matched to a gene. CDR3 sequence: CASSPSGQGINTGELFF. As DNA, the CDR3 is TGTGCCAGCAGCCCATCGGGACAGGGAATCAACACCGGGGAGCTGTTTTTT.

This sequence joins TRBV19 and TRBJ2-1; D possibly corresponds to TRBD2 (5 bases). The CDR3 contains 12 residues. V was pared by 3 bases and J by 10 bases, with 10 bases between. The V gene's germline CDR1 is LNHDA and CDR2 SQIVND (reference sequence). CDR3 protein: CASSMDFGEQFF. The CDR3, as DNA: TGTGCCAGTAGTATGGACTTCGGGGAGCAGTTCTTC.

This chain joins TRBV7-9 and TRBJ2-7, with 7 bases matching TRBD1. The CDR3 covers 13 residues. The germline gives CDR1 SEHNR, CDR2 FQNEAQ (reference sequence). J gave up 6 bases and V 6 bases, and 8 bases lay outside the gene matches. In DNA form, the CDR3 reads TGTGCCAGCAGTCCCGGGACAGTACGCGAGCAGTACTTC. Amino acid sequence: CASSPGTVREQYF.

The chain has TRBV14 and TRBJ2-7, with D perhaps being TRBD1 or TRBD2 (5 bases each). CDR1 is SGHDN, CDR2 FVKESK, per germline. The V end lost 4 bases, the J end lost 2 bases, and 15 bases lay between the germline ends. This CDR3 is built from 15 residues. The CDR3 coding sequence is TGTGCCAGCAGCCCGGGACCCAATATTCCCTACGAGCAGTACTTC. It is translated as CASSPGPNIPYEQYF.

This clone has only a few counts. The J gene is TRBJ2-1, the V gene TRBV11-2, with 8 bases identical to TRBD2. The germline CDR1 and CDR2 sequences are SGHAT and FQNNGV. Trimming removed 2 bases from V and 7 bases from J; junction bases left unmatched: 7. The CDR3 has 15 residues. CDR3 coding DNA: TGTGCCAGCAGCTTACGAGCGGGAGTCGTTAATGAGCAGTTCTTC. This encodes CASSLRAGVVNEQFF.

The chain recombines TRBV21-1 with TRBJ1-5; the table's D call, TRBD1, has no DNA check behind it. TRBV21-1 is reported as a pseudogene. The CDR3 contains 18 residues. CDR3 in DNA: TGTGCCAGCAGCGGTAAGACGCAGGGGATTAATAGCAATCAGCCCCAGCATTTT. This encodes CASSGKTQGINSNQPQHF.

The chain employs TRBV19 and TRBJ2-7, with D unresolved. V was trimmed by 6 bases and J by 2 bases, leaving 8 bases between them. This CDR3 spans 12 amino acids. The V gene's germline CDR1 is LNHDA and CDR2 SQIVND (reference sequence). The CDR3 DNA sequence: TGTGCCAGTAGGCAAGGCACCTACGAGCAGTACTTC. Encoded protein: CASRQGTYEQYF.

V and J are TRBV19 and TRBJ2-5; 9 bases align to TRBD1. The J call is doubtful: the DNA matches TRBJ2-7 better. Germline V gene sequence: CDR1 LNHDA, CDR2 SQIVND (reference sequence). CDR3 length: 14 residues. The CDR3 loop is CASSRGTGPGEQYF. The CDR3 DNA sequence: TGTGCCAGTAGTAGAGGGACAGGGCCTGGCGAGCAGTACTTC.

V is TRBV30 and J is TRBJ1-6; D may be TRBD1 (5 bases). The CDR3 spans 13 residues. Trimming shortened V by 4 bases and J by 5 bases, and 9 bases separated the two germline ends. CDR1 and CDR2 from the germline V gene are GTSNPN and SVGIG (reference sequence). The CDR3 sequence: CAWTGQDNSPLHF. The CDR3 DNA sequence: TGTGCCTGGACAGGGCAGGATAATTCACCCCTCCACTTT.